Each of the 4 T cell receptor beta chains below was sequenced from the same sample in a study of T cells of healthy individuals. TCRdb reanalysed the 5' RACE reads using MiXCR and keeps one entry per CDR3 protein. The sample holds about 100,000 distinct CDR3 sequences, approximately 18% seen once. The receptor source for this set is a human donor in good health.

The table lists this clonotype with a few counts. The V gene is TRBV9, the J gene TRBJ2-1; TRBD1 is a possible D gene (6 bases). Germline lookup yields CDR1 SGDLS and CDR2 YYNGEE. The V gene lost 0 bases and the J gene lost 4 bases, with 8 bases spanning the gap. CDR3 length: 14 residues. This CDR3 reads CASSVGGQYNEQFF. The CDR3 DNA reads TGTGCCAGCAGCGTAGGAGGACAGTACAATGAGCAGTTCTTC.

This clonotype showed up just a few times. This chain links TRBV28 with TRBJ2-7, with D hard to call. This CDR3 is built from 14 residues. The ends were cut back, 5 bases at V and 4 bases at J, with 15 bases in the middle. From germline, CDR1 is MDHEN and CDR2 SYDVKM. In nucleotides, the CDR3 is TGTGCCAGCAGTCCAACCCCGGGCCGATACGAGCAGTACTTC. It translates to CASSPTPGRYEQYF.

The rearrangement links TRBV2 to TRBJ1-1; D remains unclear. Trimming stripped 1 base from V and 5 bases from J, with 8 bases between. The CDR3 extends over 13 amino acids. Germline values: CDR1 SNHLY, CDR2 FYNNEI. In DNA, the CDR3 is TGTGCCAGCAGTGAAGGAGGGTTTACTGAAGCTTTCTTT. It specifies CASSEGGFTEAFF.

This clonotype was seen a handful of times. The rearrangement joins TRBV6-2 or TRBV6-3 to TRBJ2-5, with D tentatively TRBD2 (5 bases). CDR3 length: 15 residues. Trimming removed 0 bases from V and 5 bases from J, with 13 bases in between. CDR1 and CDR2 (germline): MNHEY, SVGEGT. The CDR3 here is CASSYSGARRETQYF. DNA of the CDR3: TGTGCCAGCAGTTACTCCGGAGCTAGGAGGGAGACCCAGTACTTC.